These 25 T cell receptor beta chains originate from one sample sequenced in a study of tumor-infiltrating lymphocytes in primary liver carcinoma (dated by TCRdb to 2016 to 2017). Sequenced on an Illumina HiSeq 2500. TCRbeta-specific cDNA was reverse-transcribed from roughly 500 ng total RNA using a constant-region primer and ProtoScript II reverse transcriptase. Three nested multiplex PCR rounds, following a slightly modified ARM-PCR procedure, were used to build the TCRbeta libraries. Each of the first two PCR rounds ran for approximately 10 cycles using multiplex TRBV1-TRBV30 forward primers together with a Cbeta reverse primer. Starting from the raw public reads, TCRdb applied fastp trimming at Q25, assembled clones with MiXCR and retained in-frame beta chains. Every distinct CDR3 protein forms one entry, paired with its most common genes and DNA. This sample lists 100,000 to 150,000 distinct CDR3 sequences; 55% to 75% were detected once. 7.5% to 9% of the sample goes to the ten largest clones.

Without any cell sorting, total RNA and DNA were extracted together from 20-30 mg of bulk tissue using the AllPrep DNA/RNA mini kit. The sample comprised liver tumor tissue from sampling region 3. The sample's cell subset or site label, decoded: tumor region T3, left-lateral pole. These receptors originate from a woman in her sixties with primary liver carcinoma and hepatitis B virus infection.

A note on this clonotype: This may come from a read error, since a much larger clone is one base off. The V call is TRBV6-6, the J call TRBJ1-1; no firm D call. The CDR3 runs 13 residues. Germline V CDR1 and CDR2: MNHNY, SVGAGI (reference sequence). The DNA of the CDR3 is TGTGCCAGCACCCCCGCCCTGAACGCTGAAGCTTTCTTT. The encoded protein is CASTPALNAEAFF.

This clonotype was observed a handful of times. V gene TRBV28 combines with J gene TRBJ1-5; D is unclear. The V gene lost 3 bases and the J gene lost 6 bases, with 3 bases spanning the gap. The CDR3 covers 11 residues. Per the germline V gene, CDR1 is MDHEN and CDR2 is SYDVKM. The chain's CDR3 is CASSFGQPQHF. CDR3 DNA sequence: TGTGCCAGCAGTTTCGGTCAGCCCCAGCATTTT.

As concerns this clonotype: Given the absence of the conserved phenylalanine or tryptophan at the CDR3 end, a read error is likely. The rearrangement uses TRBV11-1 and TRBJ2-5; TRBD1 matches 12 bases. V lost 8 bases to trimming and J lost 5 bases; unmatched junction nucleotides: 9. CDR1 is SGHAT and CDR2 is FQDESV in the germline V gene (reference sequence). The CDR3 extends over 15 amino acids. CDR3 sequence: CASGPGTGGRETQYL. For the CDR3, the DNA is TGTGCCAGCGGCCCCGGGACAGGGGGCCGTGAGACCCAGTACCTC.

In regard to this clonotype: Germline and junction disagree at one end, which may indicate a read error. The chain couples TRBV11-3 to TRBJ2-2, with D possibly being TRBD2 (6 bases). The CDR3 totals 17 residues. Germline CDR1 reads SGHNT; CDR2 reads YENEEA. This CDR3 is CVSGLGRLAGNTGELFF. The CDR3 region has the DNA TGTGTCAGCGGCTTAGGCAGGCTTGCGGGAAACACCGGGGAGCTCTTTTTT.

The CDR3 DNA reads as TGTGCCAGCAGTGAAGGACTAGCGGGATTCGCAGATACGCAGTATTTT. Translated: CASSEGLAGFADTQYF. This chain links TRBV2 with TRBJ2-3, with 11 bases fitting TRBD2. CDR1 is SNHLY, CDR2 FYNNEI, per germline. J gave up 4 bases and V 1 base, and 4 bases lay outside the gene matches. The CDR3 sequence is 16 residues long.

This clonotype has ten or more counts. CDR3 protein: CASSQTASGRGTDTQYF. The DNA for the CDR3 is TGCGCCAGCAGCCAAACGGCTAGCGGGAGGGGCACAGATACGCAGTATTTT. The chain combines TRBV4-1 with TRBJ2-3; 12 bases are shared with TRBD2. V shed 2 bases and J 1 base; nucleotides not matched to a gene: 4. This CDR3 contains 17 residues. The germline V gene encodes CDR1 MGHRA and CDR2 YSYEKL.

Regarding this clonotype: This CDR3 is missing its conserved last phenylalanine or tryptophan, likely due to a read error. This sequence joins TRBV11-2 and TRBJ2-5; a weak D match, TRBD2 (5 bases). The CDR3 is 16 residues long. CDR1 is SGHAT and CDR2 is FQNNGV in the germline V gene. Trimming removed 4 bases from V and 4 bases from J, with 19 bases in between. CDR3 amino acids: CASSSGFSPSGETQYL. The CDR3 DNA reads as TGTGCCAGCAGCTCAGGATTTTCACCCAGCGGAGAGACCCAGTACTTA.

This clonotype was seen repeatedly, ten times or more. The V call is TRBV4-2, the J call TRBJ2-7; tentative D call: TRBD2 (5 bases). Trimming took off 0 bases at V and 3 bases at J, with 12 bases between the two ends. Germline assignment: CDR1 LGHNA and CDR2 YNFKEQ. The CDR3 length is 15 residues. CDR3 loop: CASSQERAADYEQYF. The CDR3 nucleotides read TGTGCCAGCAGCCAAGAGAGGGCAGCGGACTACGAGCAGTACTTC.

The rearrangement joins TRBV10-3 to TRBJ2-5, with 10 bases lining up with TRBD2. With V trimmed by 6 bases and J by 2 bases, 3 bases remained unmatched. CDR1 is ENHRY and CDR2 is SYGVKD in the germline V gene. This CDR3 has 14 residues. Here the CDR3 DNA reads TGTGCCATCAGATCTAGCGGGAGTCAAGAGACCCAGTACTTC. This translates into CAIRSSGSQETQYF.

For this clonotype: A much larger clone differs from this one at a single base, so this may be a read error. J is TRBJ1-2 and V is TRBV7-8, with 7 bases matching TRBD1. Germline V gene data show CDR1 as SGHVS and CDR2 as FQNEAQ. The CDR3 is made up of 14 amino acids. CDR3 sequence reads: CAISLAGTVGGYTF. CDR3 sequence (DNA): TGTGCCATCAGCTTAGCCGGGACAGTGGGAGGCTACACCTTC.

About this clonotype itself: In this CDR3 the conserved last residue, phenylalanine or tryptophan, is missing, so a read error is likely. This rearrangement joins TRBV7-9 to TRBJ1-6; 8 bases map to TRBD1. This CDR3 has 14 amino acids. Germline loops: CDR1 SEHNR, CDR2 FQNEAQ (reference sequence). CDR3 sequence: CASSSTGDNSPLHL. The CDR3 nucleotides are TGTGCCAGCAGCTCGACAGGGGATAATTCACCTCTCCACCTT.

This clonotype occurred many times. The chain recombines TRBV12-3 or TRBV12-4 with TRBJ2-5, with D uncertain. This CDR3 is 16 amino acids long. V was trimmed by 3 bases and J by 4 bases, leaving 18 bases between them. The DNA of the CDR3 is TGTGCCAGCAGTTTGTGGCCCCGGAAGGATACAGAGACCCAGTACTTC. Translated, it gives CASSLWPRKDTETQYF.

A word on this clonotype: One junction end does not reproduce the germline sequence, and a read error may be involved. The gene calls are TRBV2 and TRBJ2-6; no reliable D call. CDR1 and CDR2 from the germline V gene are SNHLY and FYNNEI. This CDR3 has 14 residues. The DNA for the CDR3 is TGTGCCAACAGTGTCAGGAGAGGGGCCAACGTCCTGACTTTC. It codes for CANSVRRGANVLTF.

Regarding this clonotype: The junction shows a germline mismatch at one end, possibly a read error. The chain is built from TRBV28 and TRBJ2-7; D gene ambiguous. Germline V CDR1 and CDR2: MDHEN, SYDVKM. The CDR3 consists of 15 residues. Written as DNA, the CDR3 is TGTGCCAGCAGTCGGAACAGCGCGAGCTCCTGCGAGCAGTACTTC. It codes for CASSRNSASSCEQYF.

This clonotype has a count of ten or more. The rearrangement links TRBV2 to TRBJ2-7; TRBD1 might be the D (6 bases). Trimming shortened V by 4 bases and J by 4 bases, and 11 bases separated the two germline ends. Germline-derived CDR1 and CDR2 are SNHLY and FYNNEI. CDR3 length: 13 amino acids. The CDR3 reads CASSGTGIYEQYF. The CDR3 nucleotides are TGTGCCAGCAGTGGAACAGGGATATACGAGCAGTACTTC.

Only a few counts were recorded for this clonotype. The rearrangement links TRBV19 to TRBJ2-5; tentative D call: TRBD2 (5 bases). Trimming left V 4 bases short and J 6 bases short, with 18 bases between. CDR3 length equals 15 residues. Per the germline V gene, CDR1 is LNHDA and CDR2 is SQIVND (reference sequence). DNA for the CDR3: TGTGCCAGTAGTAAGGAACTAGGACTTATTCAGACCCAGTACTTC. Its protein product is CASSKELGLIQTQYF.

A word on this clonotype: A junction end diverges from the germline sequence, so it may reflect a read error. The rearrangement uses TRBV12-3 or TRBV12-4 and TRBJ2-1, with 9 bases that match TRBD2. The CDR3 runs to 15 residues. Here the CDR3 DNA reads TGTACCAGCAGAGACGAGCGGGAGGCCCCCAATGAGCAGTTTTTT. This codes for CTSRDEREAPNEQFF.

As for this clonotype: A read error is possible here, since a much larger clone lies one base away. V is TRBV4-2 and J is TRBJ2-1; D unclear. The length of the CDR3 is 13 residues. The germline gives CDR1 LGHNA, CDR2 YNFKEQ. Trimming removed 1 base at V and 11 bases at J, with 12 bases between. The CDR3 DNA reads TGTGCCAGCAGCCAAGTCGGTGGGCATAAGCAGTTCTTC. Translating gives CASSQVGGHKQFF.

This clonotype was picked up one time. Germline and junction disagree at one end, which may indicate a read error. The chain combines TRBV6-1 with TRBJ1-1; D not certain. Per germline, CDR1 MNHNS and CDR2 SASEGT. The CDR3 is 15 residues long. The CDR3 nucleotides are TGTGCCAGCAACGATGCGGGCCTGGGGAAAACTGAGGCTTTCTTT. It translates to CASNDAGLGKTEAFF.

Comment on this clonotype: This may be a read error: a much more frequent sequence differs by one nucleotide. J is TRBJ1-2 and V is TRBV7-8; the D is unclear. Germline CDR1 and CDR2: SGHVS and FQNEAQ. CDR3 length: 14 residues. The DNA of the CDR3 is TGTGCCTGCAGCTCCCTGGGTCGGAGCTATGGCTACACCTTC. As protein: CACSSLGRSYGYTF. Filled out from reference TRBV7-8 and TRBJ1-2, the complete variable domain reads GAGVSQSPRYKVAKRGQDVALRCDPISGHVSLFWYQQALGQGPEFLTYFQNEAQLDKSGLPSDRFFAERPEGSVSTLKIQRTQQEDSAVYLCACSSLGRSYGYTFGSGTRLTVV.

For this clonotype: Mismatch with germline at one junction end may stem from a read error. The chain uses TRBV6-5 and TRBJ2-6; the D gene is possibly TRBD1 (5 bases). This CDR3 comprises 17 residues. From germline, CDR1 is MNHEY and CDR2 SVGAGI. CDR3 in amino acids: CASSYNTGPSGANILTF. CDR3 bases: TGTGCCAGCAGTTACAATACGGGTCCTTCTGGGGCCAACATCCTGACTTTC.

The V and J genes are TRBV29-1 and TRBJ2-5; D possibly corresponds to TRBD2 (5 bases). This CDR3 spans 13 amino acids. V lost 4 bases and J lost 8, with 17 bases in between. The germline gives CDR1 SQVTM, CDR2 ANQGSEA. CDR3 amino acids: CSVGTAGSETQYF. The CDR3 DNA follows: TGCAGCGTTGGAACGGCGGGCAGTGAAACCCAGTACTTC.

This clonotype showed up many times. The V gene is TRBV6-6, the J gene TRBJ2-1, with no clear D. CDR3 length equals 11 residues. CDR1 and CDR2 (germline): MNHNY, SVGAGI (reference sequence). Trimming removed 6 bases from V and 4 bases from J, with 4 bases in between. CDR3 bases: TGTGCCAGCAGCCAATACAATGAGCAGTTCTTC. Amino acids: CASSQYNEQFF.

As to this clonotype: At one boundary the junction diverges from the germline segment, which might be a read error. The J gene is TRBJ2-7, the V gene TRBV11-2; D could derive from TRBD1 or TRBD2 (7 bases each). Germline CDR1 SGHAT, CDR2 FQNNGV. This CDR3 contains 11 residues. CDR3 DNA sequence: TGTGCCGGCAGTCAGGGGGGGTGGCAGTACTTC. It codes for CAGSQGGWQYF.

The rearrangement links TRBV28 to TRBJ2-3; either TRBD1 or TRBD2 may fit D (6 bases each). In germline, CDR1 is MDHEN, CDR2 SYDVKM. Deletions cut 6 bases from V and 2 bases from J, with 9 bases between. This CDR3 region has 13 residues. The CDR3 coding sequence is TGTGCCAGCAGAAGGGGGGTCACAGATACGCAGTATTTT. Protein product: CASRRGVTDTQYF.